These 12 T cell receptor beta chains were sequenced from one sample in a study of siplizumab effects on memory and regulatory T cells. Sequenced by immunoSEQ multiplex PCR; TCRdb stores in-frame clones only, minus some. The sample has some 97,000 clones; under 95% are singletons. The sample was Tregs sorted from blood. Every receptor here comes from a human donor in good health.

The chain has TRBV6-6 and TRBJ2-1, with 8 positions matching TRBD2. The CDR3 is 16 amino acids. The germline CDR1 and CDR2 sequences are MNHNY and SVGAGI (reference sequence). The trim removed 7 bases at V and 9 bases at J, leaving 17 bases unmatched. The CDR3 DNA reads TGTGCCAGCAATATTAGGGCCAGCGGGAGAGGAGTTGAGCAGTTCTTC. This gives the protein CASNIRASGRGVEQFF.

The J gene is TRBJ1-1, the V gene TRBV2; the D is unclear. CDR1 and CDR2 (germline): SNHLY, FYNNEI. The CDR3 extends over 15 amino acids. Trimming took off 0 bases at V and 1 base at J, with 9 bases between the two ends. The CDR3 loop is CASSEAGRGNTEAFF. CDR3 DNA sequence: TGTGCCAGCAGTGAAGCAGGGCGGGGGAACACTGAAGCTTTCTTT. The whole variable domain, filled in from reference TRBV2 and TRBJ1-1, reads EPEVTQTPSHQVTQMGQEVILRCVPISNHLYFYWYRQILGQKVEFLVSFYNNEISEKSEIFDDQFSVERPDGSNFTLKIRSTKLEDSAMYFCASSEAGRGNTEAFFGQGTRLTVV.

The gene calls are TRBV29-1 and TRBJ1-5; D is unresolved. The CDR3 is 12 amino acids. The germline V gene has CDR1 SQVTM and CDR2 ANQGSEA. Trimming stripped 4 bases from V and 7 bases from J, with 11 bases between. As DNA, the CDR3 is TGCAGCGTTGCTACGTCAGGCCAGCCCCAGCATTTT. Protein sequence: CSVATSGQPQHF. The variable domain in full, completed from reference TRBV29-1 and TRBJ1-5, reads SAVISQKPSRDICQRGTSLTIQCQVDSQVTMMFWYRQQPGQSLTLIATANQGSEATYESGFVIDKFPISRPNLTFSTLTVSNMSPEDSSIYLCSVATSGQPQHFGDGTRLSIL.

V and J are TRBV9 and TRBJ2-7; 8 bases are shared with TRBD2. Germline CDR1 SGDLS, CDR2 YYNGEE. This CDR3 has 14 amino acids. V lost 3 bases and J lost 7; bases outside the gene matches: 9. The CDR3 DNA follows: TGTGCCAGCAGCGCGTTAGCGGGGTATGGGGAGCAGTACTTC. Translated: CASSALAGYGEQYF.

V is TRBV6-5 and J is TRBJ1-4; D remains ambiguous. Per the germline V gene, CDR1 is MNHEY and CDR2 is SVGAGI. The V end lost 7 bases, the J end lost 8 bases, and 20 bases lay between the germline ends. The CDR3 spans 15 residues. The CDR3 region is CASTTTWGGGEKLFF. CDR3 DNA: TGTGCCAGCACCACGACCTGGGGAGGAGGGGAAAAACTGTTTTTT.

The chain uses TRBV28 and TRBJ2-7; no firm D call. The CDR3 length is 12 residues. V lost 7 bases, J lost 6 bases, and 13 bases lay in between. Germline assignment: CDR1 MDHEN and CDR2 SYDVKM. This CDR3 reads CASISGPGEQYF. The DNA of the CDR3 is TGTGCCAGCATCTCGGGCCCTGGCGAGCAGTACTTC.

The genes are TRBV7-8 and TRBJ2-7; 8 bases are shared with TRBD1. V lost 6 bases to trimming and J lost 1 base; unmatched junction nucleotides: 8. Germline V gene sequence: CDR1 SGHVS, CDR2 FQNEAQ. The CDR3 is made up of 15 amino acids. This CDR3 reads CASRRSGGFSYEQYF. DNA for the CDR3: TGTGCCAGCAGACGATCAGGGGGCTTTTCCTACGAGCAGTACTTC.

This clone was seen a single time. J is TRBJ1-3 and V is TRBV7-2; weak D call: TRBD1 (5 bases). This CDR3 spans 16 amino acids. The V and J ends lost 5 bases and 1 base respectively, with 15 bases between them. Germline CDR1 is SGHTA and CDR2 is FQGNSA. The CDR3 sequence: CASSLRTGLSGNTIYF. CDR3 nucleotide sequence: TGTGCCAGCAGCCTTAGAACAGGCTTATCTGGAAACACCATATATTTT. The full variable domain, in which reference TRBV7-2 and TRBJ1-3 provide the parts outside the CDR3, is GAGVSQSPSNKVTEKGKDVELRCDPISGHTALYWYRQSLGQGLEFLIYFQGNSAPDKSGLPSDRFSAERTGGSVSTLTIQRTQQEDSAVYLCASSLRTGLSGNTIYFGEGSWLTVV.

V gene TRBV11-2 combines with J gene TRBJ2-7; D remains ambiguous. The germline gives CDR1 SGHAT, CDR2 FQNNGV. Trimming took off 0 bases at V and 3 bases at J, with 3 bases between the two ends. The CDR3 length is 12 residues. This CDR3 reads CASSLDSYEQYF. The CDR3 bases are TGTGCCAGCAGCTTAGACAGCTACGAGCAGTACTTC.

V usage is TRBV19 and J usage is TRBJ1-2; tentatively, D is TRBD1 (6 bases). Trimming removed 7 bases at V and 7 bases at J, with 19 bases between. CDR1 LNHDA and CDR2 SQIVND come from the germline V gene (reference sequence). The length of the CDR3 is 14 residues. DNA for the CDR3: TGTGCCAGTATCGACACTGGGGGCTCGGGTGGCTACACCTTC. This encodes CASIDTGGSGGYTF. Together with reference TRBV19 and TRBJ1-2, the CDR3 gives the full variable domain: DGGITQSPKYLFRKEGQNVTLSCEQNLNHDAMYWYRQDPGQGLRLIYYSQIVNDFQKGDIAEGYSVSREKKESFPLTVTSAQKNPTAFYLCASIDTGGSGGYTFGSGTRLTVV.

The chain joins TRBV4-1 to TRBJ2-1, with 8 bases aligning to TRBD1. After removal of 1 base from V and 7 bases from J, the junction contained 21 bases not matched to a gene. Germline V CDR1 and CDR2: MGHRA, YSYEKL. This CDR3 has 20 amino acids. The CDR3 bases are TGCGCCAGCAGCCAAGGACCCCGTAGCAGGGGGCAAGTTCAGGGGAATGAGCAGTTCTTC. It yields the protein CASSQGPRSRGQVQGNEQFF.

CDR3 bases: TGTGCCAGCAGTTACTCGATCACGGTCTCCAATGAGCAGTTCTTC. Translating gives CASSYSITVSNEQFF. The rearrangement joins TRBV6-5 to TRBJ2-1, with D unclear. CDR1 MNHEY and CDR2 SVGAGI come from the germline V gene. The CDR3 runs to 15 residues. The V end was cut by 0 bases, the J end by 6 bases, with 12 bases between.